This entry lists 16 T cell receptor beta chains sequenced from one sample in a study of shared T cell receptors in the human thymus (dated by TCRdb to the early 2020s). Receptors were amplified or captured by the immunoSEQ multiplex PCR assay. Not all clones reach the TCRdb copy of this immuneACCESS table, which keeps in-frame sequences only. Checked studies attribute under half of the gap to unresolved V genes and leave the rest unexplained. Counted in this sample were hundreds of thousands of clones; around 95% of them appeared once. The top ten constitute 0.02% of the sample. The source material was thymocytes. Source of these receptors: a human donor.

The chain combines TRBV9 with TRBJ2-3; D remains ambiguous. Germline assignment: CDR1 SGDLS and CDR2 YYNGEE. The CDR3 sequence is 15 residues long. The V gene lost 0 bases and the J gene lost 1 base, with 9 bases spanning the gap. This CDR3 is CASSVVATRTDTQYF. The CDR3 nucleotides are TGTGCCAGCAGCGTAGTGGCTACCCGCACAGATACGCAGTATTTT.

The CDR3 nucleotides read TGCGCCAGCAGCGCGGGAGGGAGCCGCTCTCAAACCTACAATGAGCAGTTCTTC. This codes for CASSAGGSRSQTYNEQFF. The chain links TRBV5-1 to TRBJ2-1; 9 bases map to TRBD2. Germline assignment: CDR1 SGHRS and CDR2 YFSETQ. The CDR3 is made up of 18 amino acids. V shed 4 bases and J 2 bases; nucleotides not matched to a gene: 13.

This chain joins TRBV28 and TRBJ1-4; D call uncertain. Germline CDR1 and CDR2: MDHEN and SYDVKM. The CDR3 extends over 15 amino acids. The V end was cut by 5 bases, the J end by 0 bases, with 10 bases between. The CDR3 sequence is CASSTTDATNEKLFF. The CDR3 DNA sequence: TGTGCCAGCAGTACTACGGACGCAACTAATGAAAAACTGTTTTTT. The full variable domain, rest sourced from reference TRBV28 and TRBJ1-4, is DVKVTQSSRYLVKRTGEKVFLECVQDMDHENMFWYRQDPGLGLRLIYFSYDVKMKEKGDIPEGYSVSREKKERFSLILESASTNQTSMYLCASSTTDATNEKLFFGSGTQLSVL.

This chain links TRBV5-5 with TRBJ2-7, with no clear D. The germline V gene encodes CDR1 SGHKS and CDR2 YYEKEE (reference sequence). Trimming left V 3 bases short and J 6 bases short, with 7 bases between. The CDR3 spans 11 residues. The CDR3 spells CASSWDGEQYF. For the CDR3, the DNA is TGTGCCAGCAGCTGGGATGGCGAGCAGTACTTC.

The chain uses TRBV4-3 and TRBJ1-2; D is unresolved. CDR1 and CDR2 (germline): LGHNA, YSLEER. With 0 bases removed from V and 5 bases from J, the gap between germline ends came to 19 bases. CDR3 length: 17 amino acids. The CDR3 bases are TGCGCCAGCAGCCAAGATAATTTGTTTGCGGGGAATTATGGCTACACCTTC. It yields the protein CASSQDNLFAGNYGYTF.

The chain has TRBV7-7 and TRBJ2-1, with D possibly TRBD1 on 5 matching bases. Trimming left V 2 bases short and J 7 bases short, with 9 bases between. Germline CDR1 reads SSHAT; CDR2 reads FNYEAQ (reference sequence). The CDR3 loop spans 13 amino acids. In DNA form, the CDR3 reads TGTGCCAGCAGCTTAAGGGGTCGGAATGAGCAGTTCTTC. Translated: CASSLRGRNEQFF.

This clone has just a few counts. This chain links TRBV7-6 with TRBJ2-7; D not certain. Germline V gene lookup returns CDR1 SGHVS and CDR2 FNYEAQ. There are 14 residues in the CDR3. The V end lost 0 bases, the J end lost 3 bases, and 9 bases lay between the germline ends. CDR3 coding DNA: TGTGCCAGCAGCTTAGCGGGCTGGATCTACGAGCAGTACTTC. Protein product: CASSLAGWIYEQYF.

V usage is TRBV28 and J usage is TRBJ2-7; D call uncertain. V was pared by 2 bases and J by 3 bases, with 5 bases between. Germline V lookup: CDR1 MDHEN, CDR2 SYDVKM. The CDR3 has 12 amino acids. The CDR3: CASSLNHYEQYF. CDR3 DNA: TGTGCCAGCAGTTTAAATCACTACGAGCAGTACTTC. Complete variable domain (other parts from reference TRBV28 and TRBJ2-7): DVKVTQSSRYLVKRTGEKVFLECVQDMDHENMFWYRQDPGLGLRLIYFSYDVKMKEKGDIPEGYSVSREKKERFSLILESASTNQTSMYLCASSLNHYEQYFGPGTRLTVT.

As for this clone: The sample has other DNA sequences that encode this CDR3 too. V gene TRBV7-9 combines with J gene TRBJ2-7; 7 nucleotides agree with TRBD1. This CDR3 is 14 amino acids long. Germline V gene data show CDR1 as SEHNR and CDR2 as FQNEAQ (reference sequence). J gave up 0 bases and V 5 bases, and 4 bases lay outside the gene matches. The CDR3 reads CASSPRDSSYEQYF. CDR3 DNA sequence: TGTGCCAGCAGCCCCCGGGACAGCTCCTACGAGCAGTACTTC.

This chain's CDR3 is CASSSSRRMSSYEQYF. The CDR3 DNA is TGTGCCAGTAGCTCCTCGCGAAGGATGAGTTCCTACGAGCAGTACTTC. This chain uses TRBV19 with TRBJ2-7; D gene unclear. The CDR3 is 16 amino acids. The V end was cut by 6 bases, the J end by 1 base, with 19 bases between. Germline V gene sequence: CDR1 LNHDA, CDR2 SQIVND (reference sequence).

The chain combines TRBV7-9 with TRBJ1-5; no clear D gene. The CDR3 is 15 amino acids. The V gene lost 4 bases and the J gene lost 3 bases, with 13 bases spanning the gap. Germline-derived CDR1 and CDR2 are SEHNR and FQNEAQ (reference sequence). The CDR3 DNA follows: TGTGCCAGCAGCTCCTCTGACCGGCACAATCAGCCCCAGCATTTT. Amino acid sequence: CASSSSDRHNQPQHF.

CDR3 sequence reads: CASSQDDRAGGYEQYF. CDR3 in DNA: TGCGCCAGCAGCCAAGATGATCGGGCTGGGGGCTACGAGCAGTACTTC. This chain joins TRBV4-1 and TRBJ2-5; D assignment may be TRBD1 or TRBD2 (5 bases each). The DNA end is more similar to TRBJ2-7, so the J call may be wrong. From germline, CDR1 is MGHRA and CDR2 YSYEKL. This CDR3 is 16 amino acids long.

This chain's CDR3 is CASSPGTSGRATAAPHNEQFF. The CDR3 DNA reads as TGTGCCAGTAGTCCCGGGACTAGCGGGAGGGCCACGGCAGCCCCCCACAATGAGCAGTTCTTC. This chain connects TRBV19 to TRBJ2-1; 16 bases fit TRBD2. CDR1 is LNHDA, CDR2 SQIVND, per germline (reference sequence). The CDR3 loop spans 21 amino acids. V trimming: 5 bases; J trimming: 5 bases; junction bases outside the gene matches: 18.

This rearrangement joins TRBV7-9 to TRBJ1-5, with 9 bases identical to TRBD1. This CDR3 is built from 16 residues. CDR1 and CDR2 (germline): SEHNR, FQNEAQ (reference sequence). V lost 5 bases and J lost 3; bases outside the gene matches: 8. CDR3 region: CASSPDRGKYNQPQHF. In DNA, the CDR3 is TGTGCCAGCAGCCCCGACAGGGGGAAATACAATCAGCCCCAGCATTTT.

The chain carries TRBV5-1 and TRBJ2-5, with 10 bases matching TRBD1. The CDR3 extends over 16 amino acids. The ends lost 4 bases at V and 3 bases at J; junction bases unmatched: 9. The germline gives CDR1 SGHRS, CDR2 YFSETQ. This chain's CDR3 is CASSPGDRGNEETQYF. The CDR3 nucleotides read TGCGCCAGCAGCCCCGGGGACAGGGGAAATGAAGAGACCCAGTACTTC.

The J gene is TRBJ1-3, the V gene TRBV14; maybe TRBD1 (6 bases). The CDR3 is made up of 17 amino acids. V lost 4 bases and J lost 0, with 16 bases in between. Germline CDR1 is SGHDN and CDR2 is FVKESK. CDR3: CASSRQEGGCSGNTIYF. In nucleotides, the CDR3 is TGTGCCAGCAGCCGGCAAGAAGGGGGGTGCTCTGGAAACACCATATATTTT.